The 27 T cell receptor beta chains listed next were all sequenced from one sample in a study of T cell responses to AZD1222 COVID-19 vaccine. Sequencing was performed with immunoSEQ multiplex PCR; in TCRdb, only in-frame clones are kept and a portion is missing. Counted here are some 95,000 clones, roughly 90% occurring once; the ten biggest clones make up about 12%. The starting material was peripheral blood, obtained 28 days after the second AZD1222 dose. All receptors come from an adult who received the AZD1222 COVID-19 vaccine.

The V call is TRBV5-1, the J call TRBJ2-1; D is possibly TRBD2 (6 bases). Per germline, CDR1 SGHRS and CDR2 YFSETQ. This CDR3 has 18 residues. The V end was cut by 0 bases, the J end by 2 bases, with 18 bases between. DNA of the CDR3: TGCGCCAGCAGCTTGGGAACCGAGCGGGCTCCACCCTACAATGAGCAGTTCTTC. It translates to CASSLGTERAPPYNEQFF.

J is TRBJ2-3 and V is TRBV6-5; tentative D call: TRBD1 (6 bases). V was shortened by 6 bases and J by 3 bases, with 7 bases between the two germline ends. The CDR3 covers 12 residues. Germline V CDR1 and CDR2: MNHEY, SVGAGI. In DNA, the CDR3 is TGTGCCAGCAGAGGGACAACAGATACGCAGTATTTT. Encoded protein: CASRGTTDTQYF.

Comments on this clone: Other DNA sequences in this specimen translate into the identical CDR3. This chain uses TRBV7-3 with TRBJ2-5; 11 nucleotides match TRBD2. The V segment lost 2 bases and the J segment 2 bases; nucleotides outside the gene matches: 4. The CDR3 is 16 amino acids. From germline, CDR1 is SGHTA and CDR2 FQGTGA. The CDR3 sequence is CASSLGLAGGQETQYF. CDR3 nucleotide sequence: TGTGCCAGCAGCTTAGGGCTAGCGGGGGGACAAGAGACCCAGTACTTC.

CDR3 DNA sequence: TGTGCCATCAGTGATACGAATAACAATGAGCAGTTCTTC. Translated, it gives CAISDTNNNEQFF. This rearrangement joins TRBV10-3 to TRBJ2-1; D is unclear. The CDR3 totals 13 residues. V was cut by 3 bases and J by 5 bases, with 8 bases left in between. Germline-derived CDR1 and CDR2 are ENHRY and SYGVKD.

This chain uses TRBV4-1 with TRBJ2-1; no definite D call. V shed 2 bases and J shed 8 bases, with 13 bases lying between them. The CDR3 totals 14 residues. CDR1 is MGHRA and CDR2 is YSYEKL in the germline V gene. CDR3 nucleotides: TGCGCCAGCAGCCAACCCGGGTCCGTCGATGAGCAGTTCTTC. Translated: CASSQPGSVDEQFF.

The genes are TRBV6-5 and TRBJ1-1, with D tentatively TRBD1 (5 bases). Germline V CDR1 and CDR2: MNHEY, SVGAGI. V lost 2 bases, J lost 5 bases, and 9 bases lay in between. This CDR3 is 13 amino acids long. The CDR3 protein is CASSYRGRTEAFF. CDR3 DNA sequence: TGTGCCAGCAGTTACCGGGGGAGGACTGAAGCTTTCTTT.

This sequence joins TRBV6-5 and TRBJ1-1; D gene ambiguous. With 4 bases removed from V and 5 bases from J, the gap between germline ends came to 8 bases. The CDR3 has 12 amino acids. Germline V lookup: CDR1 MNHEY, CDR2 SVGAGI. The CDR3 spells CASSSRGTEAFF. In nucleotides, the CDR3 is TGTGCCAGCAGTTCAAGAGGGACTGAAGCTTTCTTT.

V usage is TRBV3-1 (or the pseudogene TRBV3-2) and J usage is TRBJ2-4; D is possibly TRBD1 or TRBD2 (5 bases each). Trimming took off 0 bases at V and 1 base at J, with 13 bases between the two ends. In germline, CDR1 is LGHDT, CDR2 YNNKEL (reference sequence). This CDR3 is built from 17 residues. CDR3: CASSQDPTGPAKNIQYF. In DNA form, the CDR3 reads TGTGCCAGCAGCCAAGATCCTACGGGGCCGGCCAAAAACATTCAGTACTTC.

This rearrangement joins TRBV19 to TRBJ2-1; D may match TRBD1 or TRBD2 (6 bases each). There are 15 residues in the CDR3. The germline gives CDR1 LNHDA, CDR2 SQIVND (reference sequence). V lost 3 bases and J lost 6, with 15 bases in between. The CDR3 loop is CASSIEEGGRNEQFF. CDR3 nucleotides: TGTGCCAGTAGTATTGAGGAGGGGGGTCGCAATGAGCAGTTCTTC.

The genes are TRBV3-1 (or the pseudogene TRBV3-2) and TRBJ1-2; no clear D gene. The germline V and J ends were trimmed by 1 base and 5 bases, with 5 bases remaining between them. Germline V gene lookup returns CDR1 LGHDT and CDR2 YNNKEL (reference sequence). The CDR3 runs to 12 residues. In DNA form, the CDR3 reads TGTGCCAGCAGCCAAGGGGGTTATGGCTACACCTTC. It specifies CASSQGGYGYTF.

The CDR3 spells CASSPGQAGYGYTF. The CDR3, as DNA: TGTGCCAGCAGCCCGGGACAGGCTGGCTATGGCTACACCTTC. The chain has TRBV11-3 and TRBJ1-2; the match to TRBD1 covers 8 bases. This CDR3 has 14 residues. CDR1 SGHNT and CDR2 YENEEA come from the germline V gene. Unmatched junction bases numbered 6, after V lost 5 bases and J lost 4 bases.

The rearrangement joins TRBV11-1 to TRBJ1-1; a weak D match, TRBD1 (5 bases). From germline, CDR1 is SGHAT and CDR2 FQDESV (reference sequence). Trimming cost V 5 bases and J 1 base, with 11 bases left between them. The CDR3 is 14 amino acids. CDR3: CASSRTTGNTEAFF. DNA for the CDR3: TGTGCCAGCAGCCGTACCACAGGGAACACTGAAGCTTTCTTT. Combining the CDR3 with reference TRBV11-1 and TRBJ1-1 gives the whole variable domain EAEVAQSPRYKITEKSQAVAFWCDPISGHATLYWYRQILGQGPELLVQFQDESVVDDSQLPKDRFSAERLKGVDSTLKIQPAELGDSAMYLCASSRTTGNTEAFFGQGTRLTVV.

The chain employs TRBV5-6 and TRBJ2-1; D gene ambiguous. The CDR3 sequence is 14 residues long. Germline CDR1 is SGHDT and CDR2 is YYEEEE. Trimming pared 6 bases from V and 1 base from J, leaving 11 bases between. The CDR3 bases are TGTGCCAGCACCCCAAGGACGTCCTACAATGAGCAGTTCTTC. Its protein is CASTPRTSYNEQFF. The entire variable domain, with the rest obtained from reference TRBV5-6 and TRBJ2-1, is as follows: DAGVTQSPTHLIKTRGQQVTLRCSPKSGHDTVSWYQQALGQGPQFIFQYYEEEERQRGNFPDRFSGHQFPNYSSELNVNALLLGDSALYLCASTPRTSYNEQFFGPGTRLTVL.

The chain couples TRBV28 to TRBJ1-2; D unclear. Trimming cost V 7 bases and J 8 bases, with 14 bases left between them. The CDR3 runs to 12 residues. Germline lookup yields CDR1 MDHEN and CDR2 SYDVKM. CDR3 DNA: TGTGCCAGCAACTCTGGAGCGGAAGGCTACACCTTC. This sequence encodes CASNSGAEGYTF.

The chain carries TRBV5-4 and TRBJ1-2; maybe TRBD1 (5 bases). V was cut by 0 bases and J by 2 bases, with 11 bases left in between. The CDR3 loop spans 15 amino acids. Germline V gene lookup returns CDR1 SGHNT and CDR2 YYREEE (reference sequence). The CDR3 loop reads CASSLVGASNYGYTF. The CDR3 DNA follows: TGTGCCAGCAGCTTGGTAGGGGCGTCGAACTATGGCTACACCTTC.

The chain recombines TRBV2 with TRBJ1-5; the D is unclear. V gave up 8 bases and J gave up 0 bases, with 5 bases separating them. This CDR3 has 12 amino acids. The germline gives CDR1 SNHLY, CDR2 FYNNEI. In DNA form, the CDR3 reads TGTGCCAGCTCGAATAGCAATCAGCCCCAGCATTTT. Translating gives CASSNSNQPQHF.

The chain carries TRBV7-8 and TRBJ1-3; maybe TRBD1 (5 bases). The CDR3 consists of 13 residues. V lost 4 bases, J lost 1 base, and 5 bases lay in between. Germline-derived CDR1 and CDR2 are SGHVS and FQNEAQ. The CDR3 nucleotides read TGTGCCAGCAGCTCAGGGTCTGGAAACACCATATATTTT. Amino acids: CASSSGSGNTIYF.

The V gene is TRBV27, the J gene TRBJ2-1; no reliable D call. This CDR3 has 12 amino acids. The V end lost 3 bases, the J end lost 6 bases, and 6 bases lay between the germline ends. Germline V gene lookup returns CDR1 MNHEY and CDR2 SMNVEV (reference sequence). The DNA of the CDR3 is TGTGCCAGCAGTTTTGGGGTCAATGAGCAGTTCTTC. It translates to CASSFGVNEQFF.

This clone has just a few counts. The chain uses TRBV7-3 and TRBJ2-2; 7 bases are shared with TRBD2. V gave up 7 bases and J gave up 0 bases; unmatched junction bases: 2. Per the germline V gene, CDR1 is SGHTA and CDR2 is FQGTGA. The CDR3 runs 14 residues. The CDR3: CASKAGSNTGELFF. CDR3 in DNA: TGTGCCAGCAAAGCGGGGTCGAACACCGGGGAGCTGTTTTTT.

The V gene is TRBV13, the J gene TRBJ1-5; D remains ambiguous. There are 15 residues in the CDR3. V was clipped by 4 bases and J by 0 bases, with 10 bases between them. Germline V lookup: CDR1 PRHDT, CDR2 FYEKMQ (reference sequence). Here the CDR3 reads CASSSRSHSNQPQHF. CDR3 DNA: TGTGCCAGCAGCTCCAGATCCCATAGCAATCAGCCCCAGCATTTT.

The chain is built from TRBV19 and TRBJ1-1; 7 bases align to TRBD1. The CDR3 length is 14 residues. CDR1 and CDR2 from the germline V gene are LNHDA and SQIVND (reference sequence). The V gene end was trimmed by 7 bases and the J gene end by 1 base; junction bases not matched to a gene: 6. This CDR3 reads CASTNRGRNTEAFF. The CDR3 nucleotides are TGTGCCAGTACCAACAGGGGTAGGAACACTGAAGCTTTCTTT.

The rearrangement links TRBV7-9 to TRBJ2-7; 9 positions match TRBD1. There are 16 residues in the CDR3. V lost 1 base to trimming and J lost 1 base; unmatched junction nucleotides: 5. The germline gives CDR1 SEHNR, CDR2 FQNEAQ (reference sequence). The CDR3 sequence: CASSLGLGTGSYEQYF. The CDR3, as DNA: TGTGCCAGCAGCTTAGGGCTCGGGACAGGGTCCTACGAGCAGTACTTC.

The chain is built from TRBV9 and TRBJ1-2, with a weak D call TRBD1 (5 bases). Per the germline V gene, CDR1 is SGDLS and CDR2 is YYNGEE. This CDR3 region has 14 residues. V lost 4 bases and J 8 bases, leaving 18 bases between the germline ends. CDR3: CASSIALEGQGYTF. CDR3 nucleotides: TGTGCCAGCAGCATCGCCTTGGAGGGGCAGGGCTACACCTTC. Combining the CDR3 with reference TRBV9 and TRBJ1-2 gives the whole variable domain DSGVTQTPKHLITATGQRVTLRCSPRSGDLSVYWYQQSLDQGLQFLIQYYNGEERAKGNILERFSAQQFPDLHSELNLSSLELGDSALYFCASSIALEGQGYTFGSGTRLTVV.

The chain joins TRBV9 to TRBJ1-4; D may be TRBD1 (5 bases). The germline V gene encodes CDR1 SGDLS and CDR2 YYNGEE. V was clipped by 0 bases and J by 4 bases, with 13 bases between them. The CDR3 runs 16 residues. CDR3 DNA: TGTGCCAGCAGCGTAGGGGTGGGGGACGGTAATGAAAAACTGTTTTTT. Protein: CASSVGVGDGNEKLFF.

This sequence joins TRBV5-1 and TRBJ2-3; 8 nucleotides line up with TRBD1. The CDR3 is 14 amino acids. Germline CDR1 and CDR2: SGHRS and YFSETQ. Germline trimming cut 2 bases from V and 4 bases from J; bases unmatched to any gene: 3. In DNA form, the CDR3 reads TGCGCCAGCAGCTTCGGACAGGGTGCAGATACGCAGTATTTT. This encodes CASSFGQGADTQYF.

The chain links TRBV5-1 to TRBJ1-1; TRBD1 agrees at 8 bases. Germline CDR1 reads SGHRS; CDR2 reads YFSETQ. This CDR3 region has 15 residues. V trimming: 0 bases; J trimming: 5 bases; junction bases outside the gene matches: 6. For the CDR3, the DNA is TGCGCCAGCAGCTTGGCGTCAGGGGGCCATACTGAAGCTTTCTTT. Its translation is CASSLASGGHTEAFF.

The rearrangement links TRBV5-4 to TRBJ1-1; D is perhaps TRBD1 (6 bases). Looked up from germline, CDR1 is SGHNT and CDR2 is YYREEE (reference sequence). V was trimmed by 3 bases and J by 5 bases, leaving 11 bases between them. This CDR3 region has 13 residues. In DNA form, the CDR3 reads TGTGCCAGCAGCTCCCCAGGGGCTACTGAAGCTTTCTTT. This translates into CASSSPGATEAFF. Drawing the rest from reference TRBV5-4 and TRBJ1-1, the complete variable domain is ETGVTQSPTHLIKTRGQQVTLRCSSQSGHNTVSWYQQALGQGPQFIFQYYREEENGRGNFPPRFSGLQFPNYSSELNVNALELDDSALYLCASSSPGATEAFFGQGTRLTVV.